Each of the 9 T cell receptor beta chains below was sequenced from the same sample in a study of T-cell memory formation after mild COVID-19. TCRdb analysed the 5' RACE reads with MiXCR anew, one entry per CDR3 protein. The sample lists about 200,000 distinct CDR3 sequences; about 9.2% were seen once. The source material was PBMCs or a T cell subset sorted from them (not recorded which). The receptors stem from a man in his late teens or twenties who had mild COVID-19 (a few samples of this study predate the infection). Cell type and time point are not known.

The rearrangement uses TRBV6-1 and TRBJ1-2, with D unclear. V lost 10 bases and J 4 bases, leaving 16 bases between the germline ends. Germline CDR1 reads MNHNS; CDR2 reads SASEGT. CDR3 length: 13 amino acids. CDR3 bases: TGTGCCACCCAGCCCAGTTACGTCTATGGCTACACCTTC. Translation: CATQPSYVYGYTF.

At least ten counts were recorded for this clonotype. This CDR3 reads CASGPDRTNTEAFF. CDR3 nucleotide sequence: TGCGCCAGCGGACCTGACAGGACGAACACTGAAGCTTTCTTT. The chain employs TRBV5-1 and TRBJ1-1; D perhaps matches TRBD1 (6 bases). This CDR3 spans 14 amino acids. CDR1 and CDR2 (germline): SGHRS, YFSETQ. V lost 7 bases and J lost 1, with 14 bases in between. Full variable domain (remainder filled in from reference TRBV5-1 and TRBJ1-1): KAGVTQTPRYLIKTRGQQVTLSCSPISGHRSVSWYQQTPGQGLQFLFEYFSETQRNKGNFPGRFSGRQFSNSRSEMNVSTLELGDSALYLCASGPDRTNTEAFFGQGTRLTVV.

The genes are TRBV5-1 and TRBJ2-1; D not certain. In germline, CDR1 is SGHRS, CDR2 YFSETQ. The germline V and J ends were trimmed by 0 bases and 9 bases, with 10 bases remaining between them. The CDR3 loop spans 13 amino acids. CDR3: CASSLESPGEQFF. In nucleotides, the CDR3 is TGCGCCAGCAGCTTGGAGAGCCCCGGTGAGCAGTTCTTC.

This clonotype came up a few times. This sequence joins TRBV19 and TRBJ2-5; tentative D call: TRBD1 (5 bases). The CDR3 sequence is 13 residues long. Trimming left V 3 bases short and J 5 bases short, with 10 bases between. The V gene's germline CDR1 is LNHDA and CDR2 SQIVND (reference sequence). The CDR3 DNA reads TGTGCCAGTAGTATGGGGCTTCGGGAGACCCAGTACTTC. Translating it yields CASSMGLRETQYF.

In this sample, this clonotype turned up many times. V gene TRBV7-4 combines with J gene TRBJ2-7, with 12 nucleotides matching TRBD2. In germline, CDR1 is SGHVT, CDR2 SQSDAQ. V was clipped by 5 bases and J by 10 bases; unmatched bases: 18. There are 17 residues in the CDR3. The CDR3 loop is CASSTNPPTSGGDPQYV. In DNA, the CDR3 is TGTGCCAGCAGCACGAATCCCCCGACTAGCGGGGGCGATCCCCAGTACGTC.

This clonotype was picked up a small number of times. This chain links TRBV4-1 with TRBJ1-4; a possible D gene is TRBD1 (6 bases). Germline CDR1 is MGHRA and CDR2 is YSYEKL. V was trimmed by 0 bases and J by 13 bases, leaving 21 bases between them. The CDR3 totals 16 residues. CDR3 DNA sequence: TGCGCCAGCAGCCAAGAAAGCAGGCAGGAACTAGGGGGACTGTTTTTT. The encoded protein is CASSQESRQELGGLFF.

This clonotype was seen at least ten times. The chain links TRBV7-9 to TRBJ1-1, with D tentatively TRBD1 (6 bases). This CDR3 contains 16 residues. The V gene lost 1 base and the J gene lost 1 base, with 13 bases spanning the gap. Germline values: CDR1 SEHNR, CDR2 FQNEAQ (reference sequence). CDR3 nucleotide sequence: TGTGCCAGCAGCTTAGGTGGGGCAGGGGAGAACACTGAAGCTTTCTTT. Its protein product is CASSLGGAGENTEAFF.

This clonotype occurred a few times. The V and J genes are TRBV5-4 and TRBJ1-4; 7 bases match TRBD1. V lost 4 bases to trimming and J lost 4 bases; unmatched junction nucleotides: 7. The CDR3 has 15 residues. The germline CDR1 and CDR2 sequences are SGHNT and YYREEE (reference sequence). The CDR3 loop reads CASSAVQGNNEKLFF. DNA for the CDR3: TGTGCCAGCAGCGCAGTACAGGGGAATAATGAAAAACTGTTTTTT. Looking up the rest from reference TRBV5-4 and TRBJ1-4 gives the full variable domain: ETGVTQSPTHLIKTRGQQVTLRCSSQSGHNTVSWYQQALGQGPQFIFQYYREEENGRGNFPPRFSGLQFPNYSSELNVNALELDDSALYLCASSAVQGNNEKLFFGSGTQLSVL.

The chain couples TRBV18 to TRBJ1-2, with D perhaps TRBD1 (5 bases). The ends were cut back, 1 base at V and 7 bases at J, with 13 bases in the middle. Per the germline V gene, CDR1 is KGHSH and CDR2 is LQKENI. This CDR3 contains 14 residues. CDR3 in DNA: TGTGCCAGCTCACCACTAACGGGGCTGGGTGGCTACACCTTC. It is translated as CASSPLTGLGGYTF.